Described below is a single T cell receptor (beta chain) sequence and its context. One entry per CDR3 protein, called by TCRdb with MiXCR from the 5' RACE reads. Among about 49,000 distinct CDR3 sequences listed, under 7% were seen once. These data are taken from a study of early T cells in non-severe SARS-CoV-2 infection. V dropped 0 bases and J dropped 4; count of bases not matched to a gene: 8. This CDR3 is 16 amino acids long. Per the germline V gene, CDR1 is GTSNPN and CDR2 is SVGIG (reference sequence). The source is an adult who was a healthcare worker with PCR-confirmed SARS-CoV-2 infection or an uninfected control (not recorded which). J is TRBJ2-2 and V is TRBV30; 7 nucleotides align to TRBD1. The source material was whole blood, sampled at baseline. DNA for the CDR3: TGTGCCTGGAGTGTCCGACAGGGCGGTGGCACCGGGGAGCTGTTTTTT. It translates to CAWSVRQGGGTGELFF.